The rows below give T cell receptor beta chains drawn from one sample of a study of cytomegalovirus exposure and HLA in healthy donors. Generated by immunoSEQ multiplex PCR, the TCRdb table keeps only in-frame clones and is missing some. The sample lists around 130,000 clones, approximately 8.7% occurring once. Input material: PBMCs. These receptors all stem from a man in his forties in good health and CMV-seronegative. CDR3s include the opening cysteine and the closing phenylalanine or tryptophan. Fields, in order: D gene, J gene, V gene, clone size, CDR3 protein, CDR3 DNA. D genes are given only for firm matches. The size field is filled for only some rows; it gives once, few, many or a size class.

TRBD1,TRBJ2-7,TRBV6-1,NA,CASSVPGTAAYEQYF,TGTGCCAGCAGTGTTCCCGGGACAGCTGCCTACGAGCAGTACTTC
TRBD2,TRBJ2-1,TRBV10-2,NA,CASGSGGSLNEQFF,TGCGCCAGCGGTAGCGGGGGAAGTCTCAATGAGCAGTTCTTC
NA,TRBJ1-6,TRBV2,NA,CATHRTKDNSPLHF,TGTGCCACTCACAGGACCAAGGATAATTCACCCCTCCACTTT
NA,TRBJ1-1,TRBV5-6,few,CASSSLLHTEAFF,TGTGCCAGCAGCTCCCTACTGCACACTGAAGCTTTCTTT
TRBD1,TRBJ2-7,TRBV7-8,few,CASSPGTGRAYEQYF,TGTGCCAGCAGCCCAGGGACAGGTAGAGCCTACGAGCAGTACTTC
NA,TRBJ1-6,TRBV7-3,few,CASSLTSGGNSPLHF,TGTGCCAGCAGCTTAACGTCGGGGGGCAATTCACCCCTCCACTTT
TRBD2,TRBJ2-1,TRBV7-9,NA,CASSPRLAGINEQFF,TGTGCCAGCAGCCCAAGACTAGCGGGAATCAATGAGCAGTTCTTC
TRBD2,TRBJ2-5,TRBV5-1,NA,CASSLGLAGGGETQYF,TGCGCCAGCAGCCTAGGACTAGCGGGGGGCGGGGAGACCCAGTACTTC
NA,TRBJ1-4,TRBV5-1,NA,CASSLGQGMANEKLFF,TGCGCCAGCAGCTTGGGTCAGGGGATGGCTAATGAAAAACTGTTTTTT
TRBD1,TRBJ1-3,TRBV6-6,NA,CASSTGTASSGNTIYF,TGTGCCAGCAGCACCGGGACAGCGAGCTCTGGAAACACCATATATTTT
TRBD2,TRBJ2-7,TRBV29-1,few,CSVELPGGDEQYF,TGCAGCGTTGAACTCCCGGGAGGGGACGAGCAGTACTTC
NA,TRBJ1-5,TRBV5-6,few,CASSLGRFGPQHF,TGTGCCAGCAGCTTGGGGCGGTTTGGGCCCCAGCATTTT
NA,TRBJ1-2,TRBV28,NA,CASSPLRYGYTF,TGTGCCAGCAGTCCCCTTAGATACGGCTACACCTTC
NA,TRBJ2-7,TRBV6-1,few,CASLGTASSYEQYF,TGTGCCAGCCTTGGGACTGCGAGCTCCTACGAGCAGTACTTC
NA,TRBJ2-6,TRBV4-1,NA,CASSQSPGSGANVLTF,TGCGCCAGCAGCCAGAGCCCGGGCTCTGGGGCCAACGTCCTGACTTTC
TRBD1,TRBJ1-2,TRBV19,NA,CASSRTGVDRLDGYTF,TGTGCCAGTAGTAGGACAGGAGTTGATCGTCTTGATGGCTACACCTTC
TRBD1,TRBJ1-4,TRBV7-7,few,CASSPGTGSREKLFF,TGTGCCAGCAGCCCAGGGACAGGTTCCAGGGAAAAACTGTTTTTT
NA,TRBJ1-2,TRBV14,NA,CASSQASANYGYTF,TGTGCCAGCAGCCAAGCCTCGGCTAACTATGGCTACACCTTC
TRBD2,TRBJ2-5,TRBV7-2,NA,CASSPLAGGRGPQETQYF,TGTGCCAGCAGCCCCCTAGCGGGGGGGCGGGGTCCCCAAGAGACCCAGTACTTC
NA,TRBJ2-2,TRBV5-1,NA,CASSARDFNTGELFF,TGCGCCAGCAGCGCCCGGGACTTCAACACCGGGGAGCTGTTTTTT
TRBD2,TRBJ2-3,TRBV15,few,CATSRDLWLAGGQVDTQYF,TGTGCCACCAGCAGAGATCTTTGGCTAGCGGGGGGGCAGGTAGATACGCAGTATTTT
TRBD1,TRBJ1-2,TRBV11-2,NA,CASSHPRRTGTF,TGTGCCAGCAGCCACCCCAGACGGACAGGGACCTTC
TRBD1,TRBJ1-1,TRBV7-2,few,CASNWGQGATEAFF,TGTGCCAGCAACTGGGGACAGGGGGCCACTGAAGCTTTCTTT
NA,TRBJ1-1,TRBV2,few,CASSERGGYTEAFF,TGTGCCAGCAGTGAACGGGGTGGGTACACTGAAGCTTTCTTT
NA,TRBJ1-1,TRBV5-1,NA,CASSSSGLMNTEAFF,TGCGCCAGCAGCTCAAGCGGCCTCATGAACACTGAAGCTTTCTTT
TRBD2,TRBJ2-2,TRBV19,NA,CASSIVSGGTGELFF,TGTGCCAGTAGTATAGTTAGCGGGGGAACCGGGGAGCTGTTTTTT
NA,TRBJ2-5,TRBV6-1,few,CATVGGETQYF,TGTGCCACGGTGGGGGGAGAGACCCAGTACTTC